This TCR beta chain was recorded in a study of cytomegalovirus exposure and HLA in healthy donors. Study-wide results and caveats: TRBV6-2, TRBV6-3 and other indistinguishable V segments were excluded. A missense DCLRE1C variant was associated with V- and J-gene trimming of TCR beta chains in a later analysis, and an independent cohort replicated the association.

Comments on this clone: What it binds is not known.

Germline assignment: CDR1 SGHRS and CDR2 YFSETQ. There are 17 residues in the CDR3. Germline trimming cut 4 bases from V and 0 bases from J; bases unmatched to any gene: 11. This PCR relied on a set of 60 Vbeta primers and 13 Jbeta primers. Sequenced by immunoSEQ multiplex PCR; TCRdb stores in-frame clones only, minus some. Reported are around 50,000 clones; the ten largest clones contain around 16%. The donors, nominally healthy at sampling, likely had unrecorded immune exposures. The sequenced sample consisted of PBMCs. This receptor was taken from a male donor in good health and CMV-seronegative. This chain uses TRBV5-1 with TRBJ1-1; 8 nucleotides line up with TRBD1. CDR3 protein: CASSPGGGSGMNTEAFF. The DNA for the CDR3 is TGCGCCAGCAGCCCAGGGGGCGGGTCCGGAATGAACACTGAAGCTTTCTTT.